The rows below give T cell receptor beta chains drawn from one sample of a study of T cells in Graves' hyperthyroidism and ophthalmopathy. TCRdb itself ran the multiplex PCR reads through MiXCR, one entry per CDR3 protein. The top ten hold 34% of the sample, which has about 350,000 distinct CDR3 sequences, approximately 17% seen once. The sample was blood. These receptors all stem from a woman in her twenties or thirties with Graves' hyperthyroidism that later progressed to Graves' ophthalmopathy. Both conserved end residues are part of each CDR3. The D gene is left open where the match is weak. Size is stated for part of the rows, as once, few or many counts, or as a class when the clone is expanded.

>TRBV20-1|TRBJ1-6|many|TRBD1
TGCAGTGCTCCGACCGCCGGGACAGGACCCTATAATTCACCCCTCCACTTT
CSAPTAGTGPYNSPLHF
>TRBV28|TRBJ2-1|-|TRBD2
TGTGCCAGCACAGGAGGACTAGCGGGAGGGTTAATAAACAATGAGCAGTTCTTC
CASTGGLAGGLINNEQFF
>TRBV27|TRBJ2-1|many|-
TGTGCCAGCAGTTTATCGTGGGGGACCGGGACTCCCACCCATGAGCAGTTCTTC
CASSLSWGTGTPTHEQFF
>TRBV15|TRBJ1-5|-|-
TGTGCCACCAGCAGAGGGACAGAGAGCAATCAGCCCCAGCATTTT
CATSRGTESNQPQHF
>TRBV15|TRBJ2-7|few|TRBD1
TGTGCCACCAGCAGAGATAGGGGGACAGGTCTTCTCGAGCAGTACTTC
CATSRDRGTGLLEQYF
>TRBV29-1|TRBJ1-2|many|-
TGCAGCGTTGAAGGGGACAACTATGGCTACACCTTC
CSVEGDNYGYTF
>TRBV5-1|TRBJ2-5|-|TRBD2
TGCGCCAGCAGCTTTGAGCGGGGGGCGCTTGCTTACCAAGAGACCCAGTACTTC
CASSFERGALAYQETQYF
>TRBV6-4|TRBJ2-3|-|TRBD1
TGTGCCAGCAGTGCCGCGGACAGGCCCCGCACAGATACGCAGTATTTT
CASSAADRPRTDTQYF
>TRBV30|TRBJ2-3|many|-
TGTGCCTGGAGTGTAGGGCCGCCAGAGAGAGATACGCAGTATTTT
CAWSVGPPERDTQYF
>TRBV10-3|TRBJ2-1|few|-
TGTGCCATCACCCCGGGACCCACCGAGGATGAGCAGTTCTTC
CAITPGPTEDEQFF
>TRBV5-1|TRBJ1-2|many|TRBD1
TGCGCCAGCAGCCCGGGACAGAATGCTAACTATGGCTACACCTTC
CASSPGQNANYGYTF
>TRBV18|TRBJ2-6|-|-
TGTGCCAGCTCACCAGACGATGCGGGATCCTTCAACGTCCTGACTTTC
CASSPDDAGSFNVLTF
>TRBV2|TRBJ2-2|many|TRBD1
TGTGCCAGCAGTGAAGGGAGCAGGGGGCCAAGCGGGGAGCTGTTTTTT
CASSEGSRGPSGELFF
>TRBV3-1|TRBJ1-6|few|-
TGTGCCAGCAGCCACTCCGACAGATTCTATAATTCACCCCTCCACTTT
CASSHSDRFYNSPLHF
>TRBV2|TRBJ1-2|-|TRBD1
TGTGCCAGCAGATACCGACAGGGAAGCTATGGCTACACCTTC
CASRYRQGSYGYTF
>TRBV2|TRBJ1-2|many|TRBD1
TGTGCCAGGACGGGACAGGGCCACTATGGCTACACCTTC
CARTGQGHYGYTF
>TRBV28|TRBJ1-5|many|TRBD1
TGTGCCAGCAGTTTTCTCGCAGGGGGTAATCAGCCCCAGCATTTT
CASSFLAGGNQPQHF
>TRBV9|TRBJ1-2|-|-
TGTGCCAGCAGCCCGACGACGGGGACACTTTATGGCTACACCTTC
CASSPTTGTLYGYTF
>TRBV2|TRBJ1-5|many|-
TGTGCCAGCAGTGAATCCACAGGGATACGCAATCAGCCCCAGCATTTT
CASSESTGIRNQPQHF
>TRBV7-9|TRBJ2-7|many|TRBD1
TGTGCCAGCAGCAGCGACAGGGGGGTAGAAGAGCAGTACTTC
CASSSDRGVEEQYF
>TRBV11-2|TRBJ2-2|many|-
TGTGCCAGCAGCTTAGGGAGGAGGGCGGGCACCGGGGAGCTGTTTTTT
CASSLGRRAGTGELFF
>TRBV20-1|TRBJ2-1|many|-
TGCAGTGCTAGAGGACCGGTCCTTTGGGATGAGCAGTTCTTC
CSARGPVLWDEQFF
>TRBV6-1|TRBJ1-2|-|TRBD1
TGTGCCACCTCTTTAATGGACAGGGCGGACGGCTACACCTTC
CATSLMDRADGYTF
>TRBV28|TRBJ1-2|many|-
TGTGCCAGCAGTTTAGGGCAGAACTATGGCTACACCTTC
CASSLGQNYGYTF
>TRBV28|TRBJ2-7|many|-
TGTGCCAGCAGTTTTTCCGGACCTCCCTACGAGCAGTACTTC
CASSFSGPPYEQYF
>TRBV15|TRBJ1-5|few|-
TGTGCCACCAGCAGAGACAGGGCGCAAAATCAGCCCCAGCATTTT
CATSRDRAQNQPQHF
>TRBV3-1|TRBJ2-3|-|TRBD2
TGTGCCAGCAGACCTGGGACTAGCGGGGGGGCCGCAGATACGCAGTATTTT
CASRPGTSGGAADTQYF
>TRBV9|TRBJ1-5|-|-
TGTGCCAGCAGCGTAGATTCGGGGATCAGTCAGCCCCAGCATTTT
CASSVDSGISQPQHF
>TRBV3-1|TRBJ2-3|-|-
TGTGCCAGCAGCCATTTTGGGTCAGATACGCAGTATTTT
CASSHFGSDTQYF
>TRBV6-1|TRBJ1-1|-|-
TGTGCCACCTGGTTAGGGGTTCGGGAAGCTTTCTTT
CATWLGVREAFF
>TRBV13|TRBJ2-3|many|-
TGTGCCAGCAGCCTTCCTGACATTCGCACAGATACGCAGTATTTT
CASSLPDIRTDTQYF
>TRBV6-1|TRBJ2-1|many|-
TGTGCCAGCACCCACTACAATGAGCAGTTCTTC
CASTHYNEQFF
>TRBV14|TRBJ2-1|-|TRBD1
TGTGCCAGCAGCCCGCGACAGGGAGCTGCATCCTACAATGAGCAGTTCTTC
CASSPRQGAASYNEQFF
>TRBV20-1|TRBJ2-1|many|-
TGCAGTGCTAGTTCGGGATCCGGGACACGGTACAATGAGCAGTTCTTC
CSASSGSGTRYNEQFF
>TRBV12-3/TRBV12-4|TRBJ2-1|many|-
TGTGCCAGCAGCCGAGACTTAAATGAGCAGTTCTTC
CASSRDLNEQFF
>TRBV15|TRBJ2-7|-|TRBD1
TGTGCCACCAGCAGAGCGACGGACAGGGGATTCTACGAGCAGTACTTC
CATSRATDRGFYEQYF
>TRBV6-1|TRBJ2-7|few|-
TGTGCCATCAGTGAGCCCCAGGGGAACCGTTGGGAGCAGTACTTC
CAISEPQGNRWEQYF
>TRBV19|TRBJ1-1|-|-
TGTGCCAGTAGTTTGCCCTACGGGGAAAACACTGAAGCTTTCTTT
CASSLPYGENTEAFF
>TRBV6-1|TRBJ1-5|few|TRBD1
TGTGCCAGCAGTGAATCAGGGGGCCATCAGCCCCAGCATTTT
CASSESGGHQPQHF
>TRBV7-9|TRBJ1-1|many|TRBD1
TGTGCCAGCATACCCGGACAGGGGGCAGGAGCTTTCTTT
CASIPGQGAGAFF
>TRBV19|TRBJ2-1|-|TRBD2
TGTGCCAGTAGTATTTCCGGGACTAGCGGGAGCGACCCCAATGAGCAGTTCTTC
CASSISGTSGSDPNEQFF
>TRBV14|TRBJ2-7|-|-
TGTGCCAGCAGCCAAGCGGGGCGATTTTCCTACGAGCAGTACTTC
CASSQAGRFSYEQYF
>TRBV28|TRBJ1-4|-|-
TGTGCCAGCAGTGGGGCCTCAACTAATGAAAAACTGTTTTTT
CASSGASTNEKLFF
>TRBV7-2|TRBJ2-5|many|-
TGTGCCAGCAGCTTGGAGATTGTGGAGACCCAGTACTTC
CASSLEIVETQYF
>TRBV4-1|TRBJ2-7|few|-
TGCGCCAGCAGCCAAGCCCCAGGGGGGGCTAAGGGCTCCTACGAGCAGTACTTC
CASSQAPGGAKGSYEQYF
>TRBV2|TRBJ1-4|many|-
TGTGCCAGCAGTGCGAACACACCTAATGAAAAACTGTTTTTT
CASSANTPNEKLFF
>TRBV13|TRBJ1-4|-|TRBD1
TGTGCCAGCAGCTTTTTGGGGGGGACAGAAAATGAAAAACTGTTTTTT
CASSFLGGTENEKLFF
>TRBV10-3|TRBJ2-1|many|TRBD2
TGTGCCATCAGGTATAGCGGGAGCTCCTACAATGAGCAGTTCTTC
CAIRYSGSSYNEQFF
>TRBV27|TRBJ1-5|many|TRBD1
TGTGCCAGCAGACCTGACAGACAGGGGGGAGGTCAGCCCCAGCATTTT
CASRPDRQGGGQPQHF
>TRBV2|TRBJ1-3|many|-
TGTGCCAGCAGTGGGCCCCGGGGCACTGGAAACACCATATATTTT
CASSGPRGTGNTIYF
>TRBV7-2|TRBJ2-7|-|-
TGTGCCAGCAGCTTAACCCCGAGCGACGAGCAGTACTTC
CASSLTPSDEQYF
>TRBV6-2/TRBV6-3|TRBJ1-4|-|TRBD1
TGTGCCAGCAGTTACGATTTGCTGACAGGGGGCGAAAAACTGTTTTTT
CASSYDLLTGGEKLFF
>TRBV30|TRBJ2-1|many|-
TGTGCCTGGAGTGAACACACTGAGCAGTTCTTC
CAWSEHTEQFF
>TRBV10-2|TRBJ2-3|-|-
TGCGCCAGCAATTCGTTAATAGTCACAGATACGCAGTATTTT
CASNSLIVTDTQYF
>TRBV20-1|TRBJ2-3|few|-
TGCAGTGGCCTCCCCCCTCTGGGGCTTGAGGCAGATACGCAGTATTTT
CSGLPPLGLEADTQYF
>TRBV11-2|TRBJ2-7|many|TRBD1
TGTGCCAGCAGCTCCTATGAGACAGGGGATAACCTCTACGAGCAGTACTTC
CASSSYETGDNLYEQYF
>TRBV6-1|TRBJ2-1|-|TRBD2
TGTGCCAGCAGTGTAGCCCCACTAGCGGTTCAGGGTGAGCAGTTCTTC
CASSVAPLAVQGEQFF
>TRBV20-1|TRBJ2-2|few|TRBD2
TGCAGTGCTAGATCCCCTAGCGGGGGCGGGGAGCTGTTTTTT
CSARSPSGGGELFF
>TRBV28|TRBJ2-1|many|TRBD2
TGTGCCAGCAGTTTGATAGGAGGTCTAGCGGCCTTCTACAATGAGCAGTTCTTC
CASSLIGGLAAFYNEQFF
>TRBV28|TRBJ2-7|many|-
TGTGCCAGCAGCCGTCCTGACAGGTCCCACGAGCAGTACTTC
CASSRPDRSHEQYF